These 21 T cell receptor beta chains came from one sample sequenced in a study of T-cell memory formation after mild COVID-19. TCRdb itself ran the 5' RACE reads through MiXCR, one entry per CDR3 protein. Of more than 250,000 distinct CDR3 sequences in the sample, 16% were seen once. The sequenced sample was PBMCs or a T cell subset sorted from them (not recorded which). The origin of the receptors is a man aged 18 to 29 who had mild COVID-19 (a few samples of this study predate the infection). Cell type and time point are not known.

This clonotype was seen only a few times. The chain recombines TRBV12-5 with TRBJ2-5; the D is unclear. CDR3 size: 11 residues. Looked up from germline, CDR1 is LGHNT and CDR2 is FRNRAP. V lost 2 bases, J lost 5 bases, and 3 bases lay in between. Written as DNA, the CDR3 is TGTGCTAGTGGTTTGTCGGAGACCCAGTACTTC. Its protein is CASGLSETQYF.

This clonotype was counted between two and nine times. V gene TRBV5-1 combines with J gene TRBJ2-4; D not resolved. This CDR3 is built from 14 residues. Trimming pared 7 bases from V and 1 base from J, leaving 12 bases between. Germline V gene sequence: CDR1 SGHRS, CDR2 YFSETQ. Here the CDR3 reads CASSRLGAKNIQYF. The CDR3 DNA follows: TGCGCCAGCTCTCGGCTGGGGGCCAAAAACATTCAGTACTTC.

In this sample, this clonotype turned up a few times. This sequence joins TRBV27 and TRBJ1-1; D gene unclear. V gave up 3 bases and J gave up 4 bases, with 15 bases separating them. CDR3 length: 15 residues. CDR1 MNHEY and CDR2 SMNVEV come from the germline V gene (reference sequence). The CDR3 nucleotides read TGTGCCAGCAGTTTTTCCCCGGGCGTCGGCACTGAAGCTTTCTTT. It codes for CASSFSPGVGTEAFF.

The genes are TRBV6-5 and TRBJ2-7; 7 bases agree with TRBD2. The CDR3 is made up of 13 amino acids. V dropped 6 bases and J dropped 0; count of bases not matched to a gene: 2. CDR1 and CDR2 (germline): MNHEY, SVGAGI. CDR3 in amino acids: CASRGRDSYEQYV. The CDR3 coding sequence is TGTGCCAGCAGGGGGAGGGACTCCTACGAGCAGTACGTC.

V gene TRBV7-6 combines with J gene TRBJ2-3; D uncertain. The ends were cut back, 3 bases at V and 10 bases at J, with 11 bases in the middle. Looked up from germline, CDR1 is SGHVS and CDR2 is FNYEAQ. The CDR3 is made up of 12 amino acids. CDR3 amino acids: CASSFSIHSQYF. CDR3 DNA sequence: TGTGCCAGCAGCTTCTCGATCCATTCGCAGTATTTT.

The V and J genes are TRBV6-2 or TRBV6-3 and TRBJ2-4, with D unresolved. The V end was cut by 0 bases, the J end by 0 bases, with 9 bases between. CDR1 MNHEY and CDR2 SVGEGT come from the germline V gene. This CDR3 contains 16 residues. In DNA, the CDR3 is TGTGCCAGCAGTTACTCTAGGACGGTAGCCAAAAACATTCAGTACTTC. It encodes CASSYSRTVAKNIQYF.

This clonotype was recorded a few times. This rearrangement joins TRBV4-3 to TRBJ2-4; D unresolved. CDR1 LGHNA and CDR2 YSLEER come from the germline V gene. The length of the CDR3 is 16 residues. The V gene lost 0 bases and the J gene lost 0 bases, with 9 bases spanning the gap. The CDR3 DNA reads as TGCGCCAGCAGCCAAGAGAGCTCGAGAGCCAAAAACATTCAGTACTTC. This gives the protein CASSQESSRAKNIQYF.

Turning to this clonotype: A much larger clone differs from this one at a single base, so this may be a read error. The chain carries TRBV7-2 and TRBJ2-7; D remains unclear. Germline values: CDR1 SGHTA, CDR2 FQGNSA. The V gene lost 2 bases and the J gene lost 11 bases, with 16 bases spanning the gap. The CDR3 loop spans 13 amino acids. CDR3 in DNA: TGTGCCAGCAGCTTAAATAAAAGGGATGTGGAGTACTTC. It translates to CASSLNKRDVEYF.

The chain employs TRBV7-9 and TRBJ1-4; 8 bases fit TRBD1. V trimming: 4 bases; J trimming: 7 bases; junction bases outside the gene matches: 5. CDR1 and CDR2 (germline): SEHNR, FQNEAQ (reference sequence). This CDR3 contains 14 residues. In nucleotides, the CDR3 is TGTGCCAGCAGCTACTGGACAGGGACTGAAAAACTGTTTTTT. It codes for CASSYWTGTEKLFF.

There are many counts of this clonotype. The chain links TRBV5-1 to TRBJ2-3, with a possible D match to TRBD1 (6 bases). The ends were cut back, 4 bases at V and 4 bases at J, with 13 bases in the middle. CDR1 is SGHRS and CDR2 is YFSETQ in the germline V gene. This CDR3 contains 14 residues. The CDR3 nucleotides are TGCGCCAGCAGCCTGGACAGAATACCAGATACGCAGTATTTT. Its translation: CASSLDRIPDTQYF.

This clonotype has more than one count but fewer than ten. This chain uses TRBV2 with TRBJ2-3; TRBD2 aligns across 7 bases. The CDR3 has 14 residues. Trimming cost V 10 bases and J 1 base; bases outside gene matches: 8. CDR1 and CDR2 from the germline V gene are SNHLY and FYNNEI. CDR3 DNA sequence: TGTGCCACATCACTAGCGAGACGCACAGATACGCAGTATTTT. This encodes CATSLARRTDTQYF.

The V gene is TRBV6-2 or TRBV6-3, the J gene TRBJ2-1; D remains unclear. The length of the CDR3 is 12 residues. Per germline, CDR1 MNHEY and CDR2 SVGEGT. V shed 6 bases and J shed 4 bases, with 7 bases lying between them. The CDR3 bases are TGTGCCAGCAGGGCCGAGTACAATGAGCAGTTCTTC. Its protein product is CASRAEYNEQFF.

Ten or more counts support this clonotype. The chain joins TRBV20-1 to TRBJ2-3; perhaps TRBD1 as D (5 bases). This CDR3 has 13 residues. Germline CDR1 DFQATT, CDR2 SNEGSKA (reference sequence). V lost 7 bases, J lost 3 bases, and 14 bases lay in between. CDR3 nucleotides: TGCAGTGGCCGTCTGGGGCTGACAGATACGCAGTATTTT. It yields the protein CSGRLGLTDTQYF.

At least ten counts were recorded for this clonotype. This sequence joins TRBV5-6 and TRBJ2-5; TRBD2 aligns across 7 bases. J lost 5 bases, V lost 6 bases, and 13 bases had no gene match. This CDR3 has 15 residues. Germline CDR1 is SGHDT and CDR2 is YYEEEE. The CDR3 DNA reads TGTGCCAGCACCGATGCCCGGGACTACGTGGAGACCCAGTACTTC. Residues: CASTDARDYVETQYF.

The chain carries TRBV7-8 and TRBJ2-3; 8 bases are a match to TRBD2. J was trimmed by 5 bases and V by 5 bases; bases with no gene match: 27. The CDR3 totals 21 residues. Germline V gene lookup returns CDR1 SGHVS and CDR2 FQNEAQ. Here the CDR3 reads CASSTRRGVVGSGAPRDTQYF. As DNA, the CDR3 is TGTGCCAGCAGCACCAGAAGGGGGGTGGTAGGTAGCGGGGCCCCTCGAGATACGCAGTATTTT.

V usage is TRBV3-1 and J usage is TRBJ2-3, with D unclear. Trimming cost V 3 bases and J 1 base, with 11 bases left between them. Germline loops: CDR1 LGHDT, CDR2 YNNKEL (reference sequence). This CDR3 contains 15 residues. The DNA of the CDR3 is TGTGCCAGCAGCCAGGGTCCTATCCGCACAGATACGCAGTATTTT. Amino acids: CASSQGPIRTDTQYF.

This clonotype was seen repeatedly, ten times or more. The J gene is TRBJ2-5, the V gene TRBV7-2; D gene ambiguous. The CDR3 covers 13 residues. V was shortened by 6 bases and J by 2 bases, with 10 bases between the two germline ends. Germline CDR1 reads SGHTA; CDR2 reads FQGNSA. The DNA of the CDR3 is TGTGCCAGCAGTCCATACGGTCAAGAGACCCAGTACTTC. Protein product: CASSPYGQETQYF.

This clonotype has more than one count but fewer than ten. CDR3 in DNA: TGTGCCAGCAGCTTCACGGGGCACGGTGGCTACACCTTC. Its translation is CASSFTGHGGYTF. The gene calls are TRBV7-3 and TRBJ1-2, with D possibly TRBD1 on 5 matching bases. Germline loops: CDR1 SGHTA, CDR2 FQGTGA. The CDR3 loop spans 13 amino acids. V lost 3 bases and J lost 7, with 12 bases in between. The full variable domain, rest sourced from reference TRBV7-3 and TRBJ1-2, is GAGVSQTPSNKVTEKGKYVELRCDPISGHTALYWYRQSLGQGPEFLIYFQGTGAADDSGLPNDRFFAVRPEGSVSTLKIQRTERGDSAVYLCASSFTGHGGYTFGSGTRLTVV.

The chain is built from TRBV28 and TRBJ1-2, with TRBD1 as a possible D gene (6 bases). Trimming stripped 6 bases from V and 5 bases from J, with 19 bases between. There are 15 residues in the CDR3. CDR1 and CDR2 from the germline V gene are MDHEN and SYDVKM. The CDR3 loop is CASSTGSRNTYGYTF. CDR3 DNA: TGTGCCAGCAGCACAGGGTCACGTAATACTTATGGCTACACCTTC.

This clonotype was seen a handful of times. V and J are TRBV7-9 and TRBJ1-1, with unresolved D. Germline V lookup: CDR1 SEHNR, CDR2 FQNEAQ (reference sequence). This CDR3 is built from 12 residues. Between the trimmed V and J ends, which lost 5 bases and 1 base, there was a span of 5 bases. The DNA of the CDR3 is TGTGCCAGCAGCCGACAGAACACTGAAGCTTTCTTT. Its translation: CASSRQNTEAFF.

This clonotype was seen repeatedly, ten times or more. V gene TRBV20-1 combines with J gene TRBJ2-1; 8 positions agree with TRBD2. From germline, CDR1 is DFQATT and CDR2 SNEGSKA (reference sequence). Germline trimming cut 5 bases from V and 7 bases from J; bases unmatched to any gene: 10. The CDR3 totals 14 residues. The CDR3 protein is CSAERGPSENEQFF. CDR3 DNA sequence: TGCAGTGCTGAGCGGGGGCCGAGCGAGAATGAGCAGTTCTTC.